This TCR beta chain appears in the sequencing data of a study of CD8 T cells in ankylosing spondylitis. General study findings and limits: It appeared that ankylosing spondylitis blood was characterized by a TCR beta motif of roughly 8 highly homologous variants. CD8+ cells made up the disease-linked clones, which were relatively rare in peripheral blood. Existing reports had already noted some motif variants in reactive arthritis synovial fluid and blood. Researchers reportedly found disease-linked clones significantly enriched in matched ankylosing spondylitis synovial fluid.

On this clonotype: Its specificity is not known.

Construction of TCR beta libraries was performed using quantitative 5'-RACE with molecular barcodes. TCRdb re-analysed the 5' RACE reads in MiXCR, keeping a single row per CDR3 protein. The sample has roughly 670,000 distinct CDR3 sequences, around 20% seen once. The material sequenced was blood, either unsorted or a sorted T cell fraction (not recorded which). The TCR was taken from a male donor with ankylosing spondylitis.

CDR3: CASSSYGGIYGYTF. Written as DNA, the CDR3 is TGCGCCAGCAGCTCCTACGGGGGTATCTATGGCTACACCTTC. V usage is TRBV5-1 and J usage is TRBJ1-2; weak D call: TRBD1 (5 bases). The germline gives CDR1 SGHRS, CDR2 YFSETQ. Trimming cost V 3 bases and J 4 bases, with 13 bases left between them. There are 14 residues in the CDR3.